This T cell receptor beta chain was sequenced for a study of identical twins. Via MiXCR, TCRdb re-called the 5' RACE reads, giving one row per CDR3 protein. This table has under 1 million distinct CDR3 sequences, roughly an eighth appearing once. The germline gives CDR1 SGHTA, CDR2 FQGTGA. Deletions cut 0 bases from V and 6 bases from J, with 8 bases between. The CDR3 totals 14 residues. Separately, the same data were catalogued under a study of yellow fever vaccine responses in identical twins.

The receptor's source is a woman between 18 and 29 years old in good health. What was sequenced was PBMCs. The gene calls are TRBV7-3 and TRBJ2-2; D is unresolved. CDR3 nucleotides: TGTGCCAGCAGCTTAACAGTGGCGTCCGGGGAGCTGTTTTTT. Amino acid sequence: CASSLTVASGELFF.